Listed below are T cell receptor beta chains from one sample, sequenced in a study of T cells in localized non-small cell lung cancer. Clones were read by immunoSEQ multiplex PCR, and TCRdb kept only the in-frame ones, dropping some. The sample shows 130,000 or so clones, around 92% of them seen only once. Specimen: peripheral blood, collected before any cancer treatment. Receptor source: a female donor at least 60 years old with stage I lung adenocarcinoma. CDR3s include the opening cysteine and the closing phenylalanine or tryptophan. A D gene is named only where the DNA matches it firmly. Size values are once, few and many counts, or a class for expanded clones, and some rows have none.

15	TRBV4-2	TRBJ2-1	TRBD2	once	CASSPGTSGSHEQFF	TGTGCCAGCAGCCCCGGGACTAGCGGATCCCATGAGCAGTTCTTC
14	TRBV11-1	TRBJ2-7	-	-	CASSLAAVSHEQYF	TGTGCCAGCAGCTTAGCCGCAGTGAGTCACGAGCAGTACTTC
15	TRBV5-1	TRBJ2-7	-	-	CASSLGGVGAYEQYF	TGCGCCAGCAGCTTGGGTGGAGTCGGGGCTTACGAGCAGTACTTC
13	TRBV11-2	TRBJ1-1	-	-	CASSPSPGLEAFF	TGTGCCAGCAGCCCCTCTCCTGGACTTGAAGCTTTCTTT
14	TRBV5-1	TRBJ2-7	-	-	CASSPTAGGDEQYF	TGCGCCAGCAGCCCAACGGCAGGAGGTGACGAGCAGTACTTC
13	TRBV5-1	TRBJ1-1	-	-	CASSLMQGSEAFF	TGCGCCAGCAGCTTGATGCAGGGTTCTGAAGCTTTCTTT
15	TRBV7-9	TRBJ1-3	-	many	CASRSDRNSGNTIYF	TGTGCCAGCAGATCCGACAGGAACTCTGGAAACACCATATATTTT
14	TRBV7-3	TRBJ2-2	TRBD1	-	CASSQGAVTGELFF	TGTGCCAGCAGCCAGGGGGCAGTTACCGGGGAGCTGTTTTTT
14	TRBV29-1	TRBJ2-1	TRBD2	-	CSATASGRLNEQFF	TGCAGCGCCACAGCTAGCGGGAGATTGAATGAGCAGTTCTTC
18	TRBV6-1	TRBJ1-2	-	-	CASSVDGWSAGEVGGYTF	TGTGCCAGCAGTGTGGATGGGTGGAGTGCAGGGGAGGTCGGTGGCTACACCTTC
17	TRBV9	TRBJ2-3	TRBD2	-	CASSALTGRASTDTQYF	TGTGCCAGCAGCGCCCTGACCGGGAGGGCCTCCACAGATACGCAGTATTTT
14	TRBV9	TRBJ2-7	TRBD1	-	CASSGGDRGDEQYF	TGTGCCAGCAGCGGGGGGGACAGGGGAGACGAGCAGTACTTC
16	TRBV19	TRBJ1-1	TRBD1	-	CASSTFRGPMNTEAFF	TGTGCCAGTAGTACGTTCAGGGGGCCCATGAACACTGAAGCTTTCTTT
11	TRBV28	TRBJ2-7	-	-	CASTTLGEQYF	TGTGCCAGCACCACCCTGGGGGAGCAGTACTTC
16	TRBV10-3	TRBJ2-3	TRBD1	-	CAISEPLQGVTDTQYF	TGTGCCATCAGTGAGCCCTTACAGGGGGTCACAGATACGCAGTATTTT
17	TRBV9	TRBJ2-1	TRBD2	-	CASSVPSSGRLDNEQFF	TGTGCCAGCAGCGTTCCTAGTAGCGGGAGGCTGGACAATGAGCAGTTCTTC
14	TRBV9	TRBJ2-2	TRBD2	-	CASSVEAGAGELFF	TGTGCCAGCAGCGTAGAGGCGGGGGCCGGGGAGCTGTTTTTT
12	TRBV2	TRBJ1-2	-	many	CASTSGPYGYTF	TGTGCCAGCACGAGCGGTCCCTATGGCTACACCTTC
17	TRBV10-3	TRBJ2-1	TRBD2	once	CAISVRGSGIGNNEQFF	TGTGCCATCAGTGTCCGGGGTAGCGGGATTGGGAACAATGAGCAGTTCTTC
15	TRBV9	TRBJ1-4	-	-	CASSGTQRGNEKLFF	TGTGCCAGCAGCGGGACCCAAAGGGGTAATGAAAAACTGTTTTTT
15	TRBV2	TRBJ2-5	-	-	CASSEDRGRSQTQYF	TGTGCCAGCAGTGAAGATAGGGGCAGGAGCCAGACCCAGTACTTC
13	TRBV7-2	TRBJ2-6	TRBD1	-	CARGQTGANVLTF	TGTGCCAGGGGACAGACTGGGGCCAACGTCCTGACTTTC
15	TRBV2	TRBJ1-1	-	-	CASRLVGSQNTEAFF	TGTGCCAGCAGGTTAGTGGGTTCACAGAACACTGAAGCTTTCTTT
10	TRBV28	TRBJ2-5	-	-	CASSSETQYF	TGTGCCAGCAGCTCGGAGACCCAGTACTTC
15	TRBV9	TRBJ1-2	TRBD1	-	CASSPGQGKDYGYTF	TGTGCCAGCAGCCCGGGACAGGGGAAGGATTATGGCTACACCTTC
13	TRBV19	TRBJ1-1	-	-	CASSWGKNTEAFF	TGTGCCAGTAGCTGGGGTAAGAACACTGAAGCTTTCTTT
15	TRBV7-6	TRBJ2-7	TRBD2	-	CASSLGGGTRDEQYF	TGTGCCAGCAGCTTAGGGGGGGGAACTAGGGACGAGCAGTACTTC
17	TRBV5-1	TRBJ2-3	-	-	CASSLAALVGSTDTQYF	TGCGCCAGCAGCTTGGCCGCGCTAGTTGGGAGCACAGATACGCAGTATTTT
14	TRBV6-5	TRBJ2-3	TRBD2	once	CASTKGEGFDTQYF	TGTGCCAGCACCAAAGGGGAGGGATTTGATACGCAGTATTTT
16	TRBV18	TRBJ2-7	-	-	CASSPWRGGGINEQYF	TGTGCCAGCTCACCTTGGAGGGGGGGCGGTATCAACGAGCAGTACTTC
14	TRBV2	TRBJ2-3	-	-	CASSDVLYTDTQYF	TGTGCCAGCAGTGATGTCCTGTACACAGATACGCAGTATTTT
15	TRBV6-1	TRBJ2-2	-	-	CASSNNPTDTGELFF	TGTGCCAGCAGCAATAATCCGACAGACACCGGGGAGCTGTTTTTT
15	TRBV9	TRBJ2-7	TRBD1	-	CASSVAGQGANEQYF	TGTGCCAGCAGCGTAGCTGGGCAGGGGGCCAACGAGCAGTACTTC
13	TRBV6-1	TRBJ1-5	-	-	CASTVDGYQPQHF	TGTGCCAGCACCGTAGACGGCTATCAGCCCCAGCATTTT
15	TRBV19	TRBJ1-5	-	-	CASSIVGRFNQPQHF	TGTGCCAGTAGTATAGTGGGGCGGTTCAATCAGCCCCAGCATTTT
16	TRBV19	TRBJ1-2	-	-	CARPPPIKGEGYGYTF	TGTGCCAGACCCCCCCCGATAAAAGGGGAGGGTTATGGCTACACCTTC
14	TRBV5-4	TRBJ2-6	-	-	CASSWVPGANVLTF	TGTGCCAGCAGCTGGGTCCCTGGGGCCAACGTCCTGACTTTC
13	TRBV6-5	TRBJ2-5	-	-	CASSRQNRETQYF	TGTGCCAGCAGTAGGCAGAATCGAGAGACCCAGTACTTC
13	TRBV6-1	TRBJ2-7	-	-	CASSWDTDYEQYF	TGTGCCAGCAGCTGGGACACGGACTACGAGCAGTACTTC
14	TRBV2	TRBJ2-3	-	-	CASASGTSTDTQYF	TGTGCCAGCGCCAGTGGGACGAGCACAGATACGCAGTATTTT